The 32 T cell receptor beta chains presented below share a single source sample, sequenced in a study of T cells in Graves' hyperthyroidism and ophthalmopathy. TCR beta CDR3 regions were amplified from RNA. The primer set for the first-round RT-PCR of the TCR CDR3 was HTBI. TCRdb re-analysed the multiplex PCR reads in MiXCR, keeping a single row per CDR3 protein. There are about 590,000 distinct CDR3 sequences in the sample; approximately 15% occur only once, and roughly 7.1% lies in the top ten. Sequenced: blood. Source of these receptors: a woman younger than 30 with Graves' ophthalmopathy.

The CDR3, as DNA: TGTGCCAGCTCACCCTCCCTTAGACAGGGAGGGGCCAAAAACATTCAGTACTTC. As protein: CASSPSLRQGGAKNIQYF. The chain joins TRBV18 to TRBJ2-4; D is tentatively TRBD1 or TRBD2 (7 bases each). CDR3 length: 18 amino acids. From germline, CDR1 is KGHSH and CDR2 LQKENI. V lost 3 bases to trimming and J lost 1 base, with 19 bases between them.

Ten or more counts support this clonotype. The chain couples TRBV20-1 to TRBJ1-5; D possibly corresponds to TRBD1 (6 bases). Trimming took off 0 bases at V and 2 bases at J, with 11 bases between the two ends. Per germline, CDR1 DFQATT and CDR2 SNEGSKA (reference sequence). The CDR3 is 15 amino acids. The CDR3 sequence is CSAREGGARNQPQHF. The CDR3 region has the DNA TGCAGTGCTAGAGAGGGGGGGGCGCGCAATCAGCCCCAGCATTTT.

This clonotype has at least ten counts. This chain joins TRBV6-1 and TRBJ1-2; TRBD1 might be the D (6 bases). Germline CDR1 is MNHNS and CDR2 is SASEGT. Trimming left V 5 bases short and J 6 bases short, with 19 bases between. The CDR3 runs 15 residues. The CDR3 sequence: CASSPGHAQTNGYTF. The DNA of the CDR3 is TGTGCCAGCAGTCCGGGACACGCCCAAACGAATGGCTACACCTTC.

In the case of this clonotype: A much larger clonotype is one base distant, so this may be a read error. The rearrangement joins TRBV20-1 to TRBJ2-7; perhaps TRBD2 as D (5 bases). The CDR3 totals 13 residues. Germline V gives CDR1 DFQATT, CDR2 SNEGSKA (reference sequence). CDR3 DNA: TGCAGTGCCGTCGCGGAGGTTTCCTGCGAGCAGTACTTC. It yields the protein CSAVAEVSCEQYF.

This clonotype was seen a few times. This could be a read error, since a much larger clone is one nucleotide away. V and J are TRBV28 and TRBJ2-7; D call uncertain. This CDR3 has 11 amino acids. V was shortened by 10 bases and J by 2 bases, with 9 bases between the two germline ends. Looked up from germline, CDR1 is MDHEN and CDR2 is SYDVKM. The CDR3 nucleotides read TGTGCCACCGTTCCCCCCTACGAGCAGTACTTC. Its translation: CATVPPYEQYF.

This clonotype was seen at least ten times. The V and J genes are TRBV2 and TRBJ2-3; 13 bases agree with TRBD2. The ends lost 8 bases at V and 2 bases at J; junction bases unmatched: 16. This CDR3 has 19 residues. Germline V lookup: CDR1 SNHLY, CDR2 FYNNEI. CDR3 DNA: TGTGCCAGCCGAGCCGGTCCGGGACTAGCGGGACTTACCACAGATACGCAGTATTTT. Its translation is CASRAGPGLAGLTTDTQYF.

This clonotype was counted ten times or more. V gene TRBV6-5 combines with J gene TRBJ2-2; D might be TRBD2 (5 bases). The germline CDR1 and CDR2 sequences are MNHEY and SVGAGI. The ends were cut back, 2 bases at V and 8 bases at J, with 9 bases in the middle. The CDR3 sequence is 13 residues long. The CDR3 is CASSYDGGGELFF. CDR3 bases: TGTGCCAGCAGTTACGACGGAGGTGGGGAGCTGTTTTTT.

The rearrangement links TRBV27 to TRBJ2-2; D may correspond to TRBD1 or TRBD2 (5 bases each). Trimming removed 1 base at V and 3 bases at J, with 9 bases between. Germline V gives CDR1 MNHEY, CDR2 SMNVEV (reference sequence). The CDR3 is 15 amino acids. CDR3 sequence reads: CASSLYGADTGELFF. The CDR3 bases are TGTGCCAGCAGTTTATACGGGGCAGACACCGGGGAGCTGTTTTTT.

This clonotype was detected only a few times. This rearrangement joins TRBV7-9 to TRBJ2-7, with D possibly matching TRBD1 (5 bases). Deletions cut 5 bases from V and 7 bases from J, with 15 bases between. CDR3 length equals 13 residues. The germline CDR1 and CDR2 sequences are SEHNR and FQNEAQ (reference sequence). CDR3 in amino acids: CASSNTPKGEQYF. CDR3 coding DNA: TGTGCCAGCAGCAATACCCCTAAGGGGGAGCAGTACTTC.

This clonotype was counted only a few times. V is TRBV14 and J is TRBJ2-3; D uncertain. CDR3 length: 11 amino acids. CDR1 and CDR2 (germline): SGHDN, FVKESK. The V gene lost 4 bases and the J gene lost 7 bases, with 6 bases spanning the gap. CDR3 loop: CASSLMNTQYF. CDR3 nucleotide sequence: TGTGCCAGCAGCCTTATGAATACGCAGTATTTT.

The table lists this clonotype with a few counts. V usage is TRBV9 and J usage is TRBJ2-3; possible D gene TRBD2, 5 bases. This CDR3 region has 16 residues. CDR1 and CDR2 (germline): SGDLS, YYNGEE. Trimming took off 4 bases at V and 2 bases at J, with 17 bases between the two ends. The CDR3 loop is CASSTNPGGYTDTQYF. The CDR3 DNA reads TGTGCCAGCAGCACCAACCCAGGCGGGTACACAGATACGCAGTATTTT.

The sample holds many counts of this clonotype. The V gene is TRBV6-5, the J gene TRBJ1-4, with 7 positions matching TRBD1. J was trimmed by 4 bases and V by 2 bases; bases with no gene match: 4. The CDR3 loop spans 15 amino acids. CDR1 is MNHEY and CDR2 is SVGAGI in the germline V gene. Here the CDR3 reads CASSYGTAINEKLFF. DNA for the CDR3: TGTGCCAGCAGTTACGGGACAGCGATTAATGAAAAACTGTTTTTT.

About this clonotype itself: A much larger clone is a single base away; this may be a read error. The V call is TRBV7-3, the J call TRBJ2-1; the D is unclear. Per the germline V gene, CDR1 is SGHTA and CDR2 is FQGTGA. CDR3 length equals 15 residues. The CDR3 DNA sequence: TGTGCCAGCAGCTTAAGTGCGAGCTCCTACGATGAGCAGTTCTTC. Residues: CASSLSASSYDEQFF. The full variable domain, completed using reference TRBV7-3 and TRBJ2-1, is GAGVSQTPSNKVTEKGKYVELRCDPISGHTALYWYRQSLGQGPEFLIYFQGTGAADDSGLPNDRFFAVRPEGSVSTLKIQRTERGDSAVYLCASSLSASSYDEQFFGPGTRLTVL.

This clonotype has a count of ten or more. The chain uses TRBV7-2 and TRBJ2-1; D is unresolved. From germline, CDR1 is SGHTA and CDR2 FQGNSA. CDR3 length: 16 residues. Trimming shortened V by 5 bases and J by 5 bases, and 19 bases separated the two germline ends. CDR3 region: CASSPPGGRTNNEQFF. CDR3 nucleotide sequence: TGTGCCAGCAGCCCCCCGGGCGGTAGAACCAACAATGAGCAGTTCTTC.

Ten or more counts support this clonotype. The chain is built from TRBV5-1 and TRBJ2-7; the D gene is possibly TRBD2 (5 bases). Germline values: CDR1 SGHRS, CDR2 YFSETQ. The CDR3 has 14 amino acids. V gave up 2 bases and J gave up 2 bases, with 11 bases separating them. DNA for the CDR3: TGCGCCAGCAGCTTACAAGACGGGACCTACGAGCAGTACTTC. It translates to CASSLQDGTYEQYF.

This clonotype was picked up a small number of times. The chain joins TRBV29-1 to TRBJ2-1; 8 nucleotides line up with TRBD2. The trim removed 7 bases at V and 12 bases at J, leaving 8 bases unmatched. This CDR3 comprises 11 residues. In germline, CDR1 is SQVTM, CDR2 ANQGSEA. The CDR3 here is CSARSGSWQFF. CDR3 DNA: TGCAGCGCCCGAAGCGGGAGTTGGCAGTTCTTC.

This chain uses TRBV11-1 with TRBJ2-6; tentative D call: TRBD2 (6 bases). CDR3 length equals 18 residues. Trimming pared 3 bases from V and 0 bases from J, leaving 15 bases between. Germline CDR1 SGHAT, CDR2 FQDESV (reference sequence). In DNA, the CDR3 is TGTGCCAGCAGCTTGCAAGTGGAGGGTAGCTCTGGGGCCAACGTCCTGACTTTC. Translation: CASSLQVEGSSGANVLTF.

In its sample, this clonotype was seen a few times. Written as DNA, the CDR3 is TGTGCCAGTAGTATTACAGGGAAGCTCTCCTACGAGCAGTACTTC. As protein: CASSITGKLSYEQYF. V usage is TRBV19 and J usage is TRBJ2-7; the D gene is possibly TRBD1 (6 bases). The CDR3 is made up of 15 amino acids. The germline V gene has CDR1 LNHDA and CDR2 SQIVND (reference sequence). The V and J ends lost 3 bases and 0 bases respectively, with 12 bases between them.

Comment on this clonotype: This could be a read error, since a much larger clone is one nucleotide away. This chain uses TRBV2 with TRBJ2-7, with 9 bases aligning to TRBD1. Trimming at V came to 6 bases and at J to 0 bases, leaving 3 bases not matched to a gene. The CDR3 has 14 residues. From germline, CDR1 is SNHLY and CDR2 FYNNEI. The CDR3 protein is CASRRQGVSYEQYF. Here the CDR3 DNA reads TGTGCCAGCAGACGACAGGGGGTCTCCTACGAGCAGTACTTC.

Details on this clonotype: This may be a read error, as it is one base from a much larger clone. The V call is TRBV20-1, the J call TRBJ1-1; D ambiguous. In germline, CDR1 is DFQATT, CDR2 SNEGSKA (reference sequence). The V end was cut by 3 bases, the J end by 0 bases, with 11 bases between. The CDR3 totals 14 residues. The CDR3 DNA is TGCAGTGCTAGGATCAGGTTTATGAACACTGAAGCTTTCTTT. This encodes CSARIRFMNTEAFF.

This clonotype has only one observation. The gene calls are TRBV4-1 and TRBJ2-6, with D possibly TRBD1 on 5 matching bases. Germline lookup yields CDR1 MGHRA and CDR2 YSYEKL. The CDR3 contains 19 residues. Trimming shortened V by 1 base and J by 0 bases, and 16 bases separated the two germline ends. CDR3 nucleotides: TGCGCCAGCAGCCAAGTTGCAGGGAATTTTATCTCTGGGGCCAACGTCCTGACTTTC. Protein: CASSQVAGNFISGANVLTF.

This clonotype was counted a few times. This chain joins TRBV3-1 and TRBJ1-3; weak D call: TRBD1 (5 bases). Trimming cost V 2 bases and J 8 bases, with 7 bases left between them. The CDR3 totals 12 residues. Germline lookup yields CDR1 LGHDT and CDR2 YNNKEL (reference sequence). The DNA for the CDR3 is TGTGCCAGCAGCCAACAGGGAGACACCATATATTTT. This gives the protein CASSQQGDTIYF.

This clonotype was detected ten times or more. The CDR3 region has the DNA TGTGCCAGCAGCTTGTCGGGGGCTTACAATGAGCAGTTCTTC. This encodes CASSLSGAYNEQFF. The chain links TRBV11-2 to TRBJ2-1; the D call may be TRBD1 or TRBD2 (6 bases each). The CDR3 has 14 residues. V was clipped by 3 bases and J by 4 bases, with 10 bases between them. The V gene's germline CDR1 is SGHAT and CDR2 FQNNGV.

This clonotype was recorded many times. The J gene is TRBJ2-5, the V gene TRBV14; the D is unclear. Trimming pared 2 bases from V and 5 bases from J, leaving 9 bases between. Per germline, CDR1 SGHDN and CDR2 FVKESK. The length of the CDR3 is 13 residues. This chain's CDR3 is CASSQWAGETQYF. CDR3 in DNA: TGTGCCAGCAGCCAATGGGCTGGGGAGACCCAGTACTTC.

This clonotype has at least ten counts. The rearrangement uses TRBV9 and TRBJ1-5, with 9 bases that match TRBD1. CDR3 length: 15 residues. Germline CDR1 SGDLS, CDR2 YYNGEE. Trimming removed 3 bases from V and 4 bases from J; junction bases left unmatched: 5. The CDR3 is CASSASGTGNQPQHF. In DNA form, the CDR3 reads TGTGCCAGCAGCGCGTCCGGGACAGGGAATCAGCCCCAGCATTTT. Full variable domain (outside the CDR3, taken from reference TRBV9 and TRBJ1-5): DSGVTQTPKHLITATGQRVTLRCSPRSGDLSVYWYQQSLDQGLQFLIQYYNGEERAKGNILERFSAQQFPDLHSELNLSSLELGDSALYFCASSASGTGNQPQHFGDGTRLSIL.

This clonotype showed up just once. The chain employs TRBV4-1 and TRBJ1-6, with 9 bases aligning to TRBD1. The CDR3 has 20 residues. V gave up 1 base and J gave up 2 bases; unmatched junction bases: 12. Germline V lookup: CDR1 MGHRA, CDR2 YSYEKL. CDR3 sequence (DNA): TGCGCCAGCAGCCAAGCCGGGGGACAGGGAGCGAACCCCTATAATTCACCCCTCCACTTT. Protein product: CASSQAGGQGANPYNSPLHF.

This clonotype was detected many times. V is TRBV5-6 and J is TRBJ2-1, with TRBD2 matching 10 bases. Germline V gives CDR1 SGHDT, CDR2 YYEEEE. CDR3 length equals 18 residues. The V and J ends lost 3 bases and 4 bases, in that order; junction bases with no gene match: 13. Written as DNA, the CDR3 is TGTGCCAGCAGCTCACTTGCCTGGACTAGCGGAGAGTACAATGAGCAGTTCTTC. It codes for CASSSLAWTSGEYNEQFF.

In this sample, this clonotype turned up many times. The chain couples TRBV7-6 to TRBJ2-1, with D uncertain. The CDR3 loop spans 15 amino acids. V was trimmed by 2 bases and J by 2 bases, leaving 10 bases between them. Germline loops: CDR1 SGHVS, CDR2 FNYEAQ. This chain's CDR3 is CASSLKDGPYNEQFF. CDR3 coding DNA: TGTGCCAGCAGCTTAAAGGACGGCCCCTACAATGAGCAGTTCTTC.

In this sample, this clonotype turned up a few times. The CDR3 nucleotides read TGTGCCAGCAGCGGACTGAAGTCCTACGAGCAGTACTTC. Its protein product is CASSGLKSYEQYF. V is TRBV3-1 and J is TRBJ2-7; D possibly corresponds to TRBD2 (5 bases). This CDR3 is 13 amino acids long. The V gene's germline CDR1 is LGHDT and CDR2 YNNKEL (reference sequence). Deletions cut 5 bases from V and 1 base from J, with 9 bases between.

This clonotype has at least ten counts. The V gene is TRBV30, the J gene TRBJ2-1; 12 positions match TRBD2. Germline V gives CDR1 GTSNPN, CDR2 SVGIG (reference sequence). This CDR3 is 15 amino acids long. J lost 5 bases, V lost 4 bases, and 6 bases had no gene match. The CDR3 here is CAWIQLAGGHNEQFF. The CDR3 DNA follows: TGTGCCTGGATTCAACTAGCGGGGGGACACAATGAGCAGTTCTTC.

The rearrangement joins TRBV19 to TRBJ1-1; tentatively, D is TRBD1 (6 bases). V was trimmed by 0 bases and J by 6 bases, leaving 11 bases between them. Per germline, CDR1 LNHDA and CDR2 SQIVND (reference sequence). CDR3 length: 14 residues. This chain's CDR3 is CASSIDRGWPEAFF. The CDR3 DNA reads TGTGCCAGTAGTATAGACAGGGGTTGGCCTGAAGCTTTCTTT.

This clonotype came up a few times. The chain has TRBV9 and TRBJ2-7, with 7 positions matching TRBD2. This CDR3 is built from 14 residues. Losses at the gene ends were 0 bases for V and 5 bases for J; bases not matched to a gene: 5. From germline, CDR1 is SGDLS and CDR2 YYNGEE. The CDR3 loop reads CASSVGRGGNEQYF. The CDR3 coding sequence is TGTGCCAGCAGCGTAGGGCGGGGAGGGAACGAGCAGTACTTC.